A single sample gave rise to the 26 T cell receptor beta chains below, sequenced in a study of blood T cells in healthy people across ages. Together with a sample-barcoded 5' primer, a J-beta primer mix was included in a second PCR lasting roughly 6 to 12 cycles. TCRdb passed the 5' RACE reads through MiXCR, listing each CDR3 protein once. The table has around 500,000 distinct CDR3 sequences, roughly 48% seen once. The sample taken for sequencing was blood. The source is a man at least 80 years old in good health.

The chain recombines TRBV7-9 with TRBJ2-6; no clear D. Germline CDR1 SEHNR, CDR2 FQNEAQ (reference sequence). The V gene lost 5 bases and the J gene lost 1 base, with 12 bases spanning the gap. The CDR3 length is 16 residues. In DNA, the CDR3 is TGTGCCAGCAGCCGAGCAGGCGGATCTGGGGCCAACGTCCTGACTTTC. Protein sequence: CASSRAGGSGANVLTF.

J is TRBJ2-7 and V is TRBV7-2; no reliable D call. This CDR3 region has 13 residues. Germline V gene data show CDR1 as SGHTA and CDR2 as FQGNSA. Trimming shortened V by 3 bases and J by 3 bases, and 9 bases separated the two germline ends. CDR3 sequence (DNA): TGTGCCAGCAGCTTCCGGCAGCGCTACGAGCAGTACTTC. Encoded protein: CASSFRQRYEQYF.

The rearrangement joins TRBV4-3 to TRBJ2-7, with D tentatively TRBD1 (6 bases). Germline CDR1 is LGHNA and CDR2 is YSLEER. Trimming stripped 0 bases from V and 5 bases from J, with 17 bases between. The CDR3 is 16 amino acids. Here the CDR3 reads CASSQDLGRGHDEQYF. As DNA, the CDR3 is TGCGCCAGCAGCCAAGATCTAGGCAGGGGACATGACGAGCAGTACTTC.

V usage is TRBV4-1 and J usage is TRBJ2-5; 13 bases are a match to TRBD2. Near its end, the DNA agrees better with TRBJ2-7, so the J call may be wrong. The CDR3 runs to 18 residues. The germline V gene has CDR1 MGHRA and CDR2 YSYEKL. The CDR3 region has the DNA TGCGCCAGCAGCCACCACTTCCCGGGACTAGCGGGACGCTACGAGCAGTACTTC. Translation gives CASSHHFPGLAGRYEQYF.

This clonotype came up a few times. J is TRBJ2-3 and V is TRBV2; 7 bases map to TRBD2. This CDR3 region has 16 residues. The ends lost 6 bases at V and 1 base at J; junction bases unmatched: 10. CDR1 and CDR2 (germline): SNHLY, FYNNEI. The CDR3 is CASRRQRGSGTDTQYF. As DNA, the CDR3 is TGTGCCAGCAGGAGGCAGCGGGGCTCGGGCACAGATACGCAGTATTTT.

The chain combines TRBV5-1 with TRBJ2-3; D remains unclear. V lost 0 bases and J lost 2, with 7 bases in between. The CDR3 length is 14 residues. From germline, CDR1 is SGHRS and CDR2 YFSETQ. The CDR3 protein is CASSLEHTTDTQYF. CDR3 bases: TGCGCCAGCAGCTTGGAGCATACCACAGATACGCAGTATTTT.

The V and J genes are TRBV4-3 and TRBJ2-7; TRBD2 aligns across 10 bases. Germline V lookup: CDR1 LGHNA, CDR2 YSLEER. This CDR3 contains 17 residues. V lost 0 bases to trimming and J lost 7 bases; unmatched junction nucleotides: 12. CDR3: CASSQDIGAGGQNEQYF. The CDR3 DNA follows: TGCGCCAGCAGCCAAGATATCGGAGCGGGAGGGCAGAATGAGCAGTACTTC.

In regard to this clonotype: A read error may be the cause here, since a much bigger clone is one base away. The chain recombines TRBV10-3 with TRBJ1-2, with no clear D. Germline V lookup: CDR1 ENHRY, CDR2 SYGVKD. Trimming took off 4 bases at V and 4 bases at J, with 4 bases between the two ends. CDR3 length equals 11 residues. Here the CDR3 reads CAISGLYGYTF. DNA of the CDR3: TGTGCCATCAGTGGCCTCTATGGCTACACCTTC.

This clonotype has a handful of counts. The genes are TRBV20-1 and TRBJ1-5, with TRBD1 identical over 7 bases. V lost 4 bases to trimming and J lost 4 bases; unmatched junction nucleotides: 7. The germline gives CDR1 DFQATT, CDR2 SNEGSKA (reference sequence). The CDR3 covers 14 residues. The CDR3, as DNA: TGCAGTGCTAATCAGGGGGAACTGAATCAGCCCCAGCATTTT. Translating it yields CSANQGELNQPQHF.

The gene calls are TRBV3-1 and TRBJ2-7; 9 nucleotides match TRBD2. V shed 4 bases and J 6 bases; nucleotides not matched to a gene: 13. The germline CDR1 and CDR2 sequences are LGHDT and YNNKEL (reference sequence). CDR3 length: 16 amino acids. CDR3 sequence (DNA): TGTGCCAGCAGCCTTTGGAGCGGGCGGGAGGGTTTCGAGCAGTACTTC. It is translated as CASSLWSGREGFEQYF.

The CDR3 DNA is TGCAGTGCTAGAGATGCCGGGCTAGGGGAGACCCAGTACTTC. This codes for CSARDAGLGETQYF. The chain employs TRBV20-1 and TRBJ2-7; D gene ambiguous. TRBJ2-5 explains the end of the DNA better; the J call may be wrong. The CDR3 sequence is 14 residues long. Germline V gene sequence: CDR1 DFQATT, CDR2 SNEGSKA (reference sequence).

This clonotype was observed a handful of times. The chain has TRBV7-9 and TRBJ2-1, with TRBD2 matching 13 bases. Germline V gene sequence: CDR1 SEHNR, CDR2 FQNEAQ (reference sequence). The CDR3 runs to 14 residues. The V segment lost 5 bases and the J segment 9 bases; nucleotides outside the gene matches: 4. As DNA, the CDR3 is TGTGCCAGCAGCCCCCGGACTAGCGGGAGTGAGCAGTTCTTC. This translates into CASSPRTSGSEQFF.

The V gene is TRBV3-1, the J gene TRBJ2-7; 9 nucleotides match TRBD2. Germline loops: CDR1 LGHDT, CDR2 YNNKEL (reference sequence). This CDR3 spans 14 amino acids. J gave up 6 bases and V 2 bases, and 5 bases lay outside the gene matches. The DNA for the CDR3 is TGTGCCAGCAGCCAACCAGGGACTAGCCCCGAGCAGTACTTC. Translation gives CASSQPGTSPEQYF.

This chain joins TRBV10-3 and TRBJ2-3, with D perhaps being TRBD1 or TRBD2 (10 bases each). In germline, CDR1 is ENHRY, CDR2 SYGVKD. The CDR3 totals 19 residues. Trimming pared 10 bases from V and 7 bases from J, leaving 36 bases between. The CDR3 region has the DNA TGTGCCACCGAACCAAGACAGGGGGCGATGGGACTAGCGTCGAATACGCAGTATTTT. Amino acids: CATEPRQGAMGLASNTQYF.

This clonotype was counted between two and nine times. The chain recombines TRBV20-1 with TRBJ2-1, with 12 positions matching TRBD2. J was trimmed by 8 bases and V by 2 bases; bases with no gene match: 4. The germline V gene encodes CDR1 DFQATT and CDR2 SNEGSKA (reference sequence). There are 14 residues in the CDR3. The CDR3 nucleotides are TGCAGTGCTAGACCTAGACTAGCGGGAGATGAGCAGTTCTTC. Translating it yields CSARPRLAGDEQFF.

This clonotype was seen more than once but under ten times. The V call is TRBV10-3, the J call TRBJ2-5; 7 bases map to TRBD1. CDR1 is ENHRY, CDR2 SYGVKD, per germline. The V gene end was trimmed by 10 bases and the J gene end by 0 bases; junction bases not matched to a gene: 5. CDR3 length equals 13 residues. CDR3 bases: TGTGCCACCGCAGGGGGAGACCAAGAGACCCAGTACTTC. Translation: CATAGGDQETQYF.

This chain links TRBV20-1 with TRBJ2-1, with D uncertain. The CDR3 length is 11 residues. CDR1 and CDR2 from the germline V gene are DFQATT and SNEGSKA (reference sequence). V was pared by 5 bases and J by 8 bases, with 10 bases between. CDR3 sequence: CSAPVGYEQFF. Written as DNA, the CDR3 is TGCAGTGCTCCGGTCGGCTATGAGCAGTTCTTC.

Details on this clonotype: At one end, the junction sequence differs from germline, possibly due to a read error. V gene TRBV20-1 combines with J gene TRBJ1-2, with D maybe TRBD1 (5 bases). The length of the CDR3 is 13 residues. Germline V gene data show CDR1 as DFQATT and CDR2 as SNEGSKA (reference sequence). DNA for the CDR3: TGTAGTGCCCAAGGGACGGCAAACTATGGCTACACCTTC. Protein: CSAQGTANYGYTF.

This clonotype was detected many times. The V and J genes are TRBV12-3 or TRBV12-4 and TRBJ2-1; 7 nucleotides match TRBD2. The ends lost 7 bases at V and 0 bases at J; junction bases unmatched: 3. The CDR3 sequence is 14 residues long. The CDR3 DNA sequence: TGTGCCAGCACCGGCGGGGGCTCCTACAATGAGCAGTTCTTC. As protein: CASTGGGSYNEQFF.

V usage is TRBV12-3 or TRBV12-4 and J usage is TRBJ1-2; D gene ambiguous. The CDR3 is 12 amino acids. V was clipped by 2 bases and J by 5 bases, with 6 bases between them. CDR3 sequence reads: CASSLSSYGYTF. The CDR3 nucleotides read TGTGCCAGCAGTTTATCGAGTTATGGCTACACCTTC.

The CDR3 nucleotides read TGTGCCAGCAGCTTAGTCCCTAATCAAGAGACCCAGTACTTC. This encodes CASSLVPNQETQYF. The chain links TRBV7-6 to TRBJ2-5, with D hard to call. Germline V gives CDR1 SGHVS, CDR2 FNYEAQ. The CDR3 has 14 residues. The germline V and J ends were trimmed by 1 base and 2 bases, with 8 bases remaining between them. The full variable domain, its missing parts supplied by reference TRBV7-6 and TRBJ2-5, is GAGVSQSPRYKVTKRGQDVALRCDPISGHVSLYWYRQALGQGPEFLTYFNYEAQQDKSGLPNDRFSAERPEGSISTLTIQRTEQRDSAMYRCASSLVPNQETQYFGPGTRLLVL.

This clonotype has a handful of counts. It may be a read error: a sequence one base away is much more abundant. V is TRBV6-5 and J is TRBJ1-4; D uncertain. CDR3 length: 15 residues. Germline values: CDR1 MNHEY, CDR2 SVGAGI. CDR3 nucleotides: TGTGCCAGCAGTTACCTGTTAGGTGCTAATGAAGAACTGTTTTTT. Its translation: CASSYLLGANEELFF.

In this sample, this clonotype turned up a few times. The gene calls are TRBV7-2 and TRBJ2-6; D not resolved. Germline assignment: CDR1 SGHTA and CDR2 FQGNSA. V was pared by 7 bases and J by 2 bases, with 6 bases between. The CDR3 consists of 13 residues. The CDR3 spells CASTPTGANVLTF. The CDR3 DNA reads as TGTGCCAGCACCCCCACTGGGGCCAACGTCCTGACTTTC.

In this sample, this clonotype turned up a few times. This rearrangement joins TRBV5-1 to TRBJ2-1; 8 bases agree with TRBD2. With 1 base clipped from V and 9 bases from J, the junction kept 9 bases outside the gene matches. This CDR3 is 15 amino acids long. Germline V gene lookup returns CDR1 SGHRS and CDR2 YFSETQ. CDR3 loop: CASSLTGGPTREQFF. CDR3 coding DNA: TGCGCCAGCAGCTTGACGGGAGGGCCTACCCGTGAGCAGTTCTTC.

This clonotype was recorded many times. J is TRBJ2-3 and V is TRBV29-1, with 9 bases lining up with TRBD2. The ends lost 5 bases at V and 4 bases at J; junction bases unmatched: 13. Germline-derived CDR1 and CDR2 are SQVTM and ANQGSEA. This CDR3 comprises 16 residues. The CDR3 loop reads CSVRTLSSGSPDTQYF. The DNA for the CDR3 is TGCAGCGTTCGCACCTTGAGTAGCGGGAGCCCAGATACGCAGTATTTT.

This clonotype appeared a few times. As DNA, the CDR3 is TGTGCCAGCAGTTACGATAGCGGGAGAAGGACAGATACGCAGTATTTT. Protein: CASSYDSGRRTDTQYF. The chain employs TRBV6-2 or TRBV6-3 and TRBJ2-3, with 9 bases lining up with TRBD2. Trimming cost V 2 bases and J 3 bases; bases outside gene matches: 6. The V gene's germline CDR1 is MNHEY and CDR2 SVGEGT. The CDR3 length is 16 residues.